Many counts were recorded for the clone carrying this T cell receptor beta chain. The antigen is not known. This entry is derived from a study of breast tumors, draining lymph nodes, adjacent tissues. The V and J ends lost 1 base and 1 base respectively, with 18 bases between them. The CDR3 sequence is 17 residues long. CDR1 is SQVTM and CDR2 is ANQGSEA in the germline V gene. Study results and limitations: Findings are consistent with lymph node origin and intratumoral expansion of most tumor T cells. Tumor repertoires ranked between lymph nodes and nontumor tissue in diversity, with V and J gene preferences.

The lymph nodes were axillary draining lymph nodes from breast cancer patients. TCRdb redid the calling of the multiplex PCR reads with MiXCR, one entry per CDR3 protein. The table has some 230,000 distinct CDR3 sequences, around 35% seen once. The sequence was collected from a female donor with breast cancer. Some clones in this sample may be carry-over from other donors' samples. Sequenced material: axillary lymph node tissue. The V call is TRBV29-1, the J call TRBJ2-3, with TRBD2 as a possible D gene (5 bases). The CDR3 spells CSVEVAGGFMGTDTQYF. In nucleotides, the CDR3 is TGCAGCGTTGAAGTGGCAGGCGGGTTTATGGGCACAGATACGCAGTATTTT.